Listed here are 5 T cell receptor beta chains from one sample, sequenced in a study of blood T cell repertoires in COVID-19. Here immunoSEQ multiplex PCR was the method, and the copy in TCRdb shows in-frame clones only, minus some. The profile shows approximately 300,000 clones, around 89% of them singletons. Source material: peripheral blood. Source of these receptors: a young man with acute or convalescent COVID-19.

The DNA for the CDR3 is TGCGCCAGCAGGGGGACTAGCGGGGGATCATCTTTAGGCAATGAGCAGTTCTTC. As protein: CASRGTSGGSSLGNEQFF. The chain links TRBV5-1 to TRBJ2-1; 14 bases agree with TRBD2. CDR1 is SGHRS and CDR2 is YFSETQ in the germline V gene. This CDR3 has 18 residues. V gave up 5 bases and J gave up 6 bases; unmatched junction bases: 13.

The chain is built from TRBV3-1 (or the pseudogene TRBV3-2) and TRBJ2-3, with TRBD2 as a possible D gene (6 bases). Deletions cut 3 bases from V and 1 base from J, with 11 bases between. Per the germline V gene, CDR1 is LGHDT and CDR2 is YNNKEL (reference sequence). There are 15 residues in the CDR3. The CDR3: CASSHPLAGTDTQYF. The CDR3 DNA sequence: TGTGCCAGCAGCCACCCACTAGCCGGCACAGATACGCAGTATTTT.

This sequence joins TRBV25-1 and TRBJ2-7, with D possibly matching TRBD1 (5 bases). The length of the CDR3 is 12 residues. Trimming pared 7 bases from V and 3 bases from J, leaving 10 bases between. The V gene's germline CDR1 is MGHDK and CDR2 SYGVNS. Written as DNA, the CDR3 is TGTGCCAGCATAGGACACATCTACGAGCAGTACTTC. It translates to CASIGHIYEQYF.

The rearrangement joins TRBV19 to TRBJ1-1; 7 nucleotides align to TRBD1. Per the germline V gene, CDR1 is LNHDA and CDR2 is SQIVND (reference sequence). V shed 7 bases, J shed 4 bases, and the junction held 18 bases outside the gene matches. The CDR3 loop spans 17 amino acids. DNA for the CDR3: TGTGCCAGTACCCGCCTTTCGAGGGGGCGTGGGGCCACTGAAGCTTTCTTT. Protein product: CASTRLSRGRGATEAFF.

The V call is TRBV5-6, the J call TRBJ1-3; D gene ambiguous. Germline V gives CDR1 SGHDT, CDR2 YYEEEE. The V end lost 0 bases, the J end lost 7 bases, and 8 bases lay between the germline ends. The CDR3 consists of 13 residues. The CDR3 is CASSLGPANTIYF. CDR3 in DNA: TGTGCCAGCAGCTTGGGACCAGCGAACACCATATATTTT.